This TCR beta chain was sequenced during a study of immune cell composition in non-small cell lung cancer. About this clone itself: What it binds is unknown.

Clones were sequenced by immunoSEQ multiplex PCR, and TCRdb holds only the in-frame ones, with some missing. The sample holds about 2,100 clones; over 70% are singletons and the top ten take around 25%. The germline V gene encodes CDR1 MNHEY and CDR2 SMNVEV (reference sequence). The V and J ends lost 7 bases and 3 bases, in that order; junction bases with no gene match: 9. CDR3 length equals 15 residues. Template was genomic DNA from frozen, unsorted single-cell suspensions. Study results and limitations: Tumour-reactive clones were not shown to match dominant in vivo tumour clones. Smoking pack-years did not significantly correlate with tumour TCR-beta clonality. Squamous carcinomas (approximately 75%) more often had tumour-associated clones >0.5% than adenocarcinomas (approximately 35%).

The sequence derives from a human donor with non-small cell lung cancer. J is TRBJ2-1 and V is TRBV27, with TRBD1 matching over 7 bases. Sequencing was performed on lung tumor tissue. The CDR3 loop is CASTRTGYIYNEQFF. Here the CDR3 DNA reads TGTGCCAGCACCCGGACAGGTTATATCTACAATGAGCAGTTCTTC.